Only one count was recorded for the clone carrying this T cell receptor (beta chain). Authors' data handling: Construction of a distant-metastasis classifier for papillary thyroid cancer relied on CDR3 differences across clinicopathological groups. From the PCR reads, TCRdb re-called clones with MiXCR. The V and J calls here are based on TCRdb, not the publication. This sample carries about 16,000 clones, less than 30% of them seen once, and the ten largest clones take around 12%. Thyroid surgery took place with no prior treatment in any patient. This entry is derived from a study of metastatic and nonmetastatic thyroid tumors. The CDR3 contains 16 residues. V gave up 5 bases and J gave up 4 bases; unmatched junction bases: 9. CDR1 SGHNT and CDR2 YENEEA come from the germline V gene.

The rearrangement links TRBV11-3 to TRBJ2-2, with 8 bases fitting TRBD1. This TCR came from a male donor with papillary thyroid cancer or a benign thyroid nodule (not recorded which). Some clones in this sample may be carry-over from other donors' samples. Sample: tumor tissue. DNA for the CDR3: TGTGCCAGCAGCCCCGGCCAGGGGGCTAGCACCGGGGAGCTGTTTTTT. It encodes CASSPGQGASTGELFF.